This T cell receptor beta chain is drawn from a study of T cells in Graves' hyperthyroidism and ophthalmopathy. At least ten counts were recorded for this clonotype. Its antigen is as yet unknown. Stable hyperthyroidism: no ophthalmopathy progression over 18 months of follow-up. For the diagnoses, clinical symptoms, serum thyroxine and TRAb, thyroid ultrasound and orbital computed tomography were used. Fresh peripheral blood, around 9.2 ml of it, supplied the PBMCs. Findings and limits, study-wide: The model predicted ophthalmopathy a median around 6.5 months before onset.

The TCR beta CDR3 regions underwent amplification using RNA transcripts as the source. In the first-round RT-PCR of the TCR CDR3, the HTBI primer set was used. TCRdb independently ran MiXCR on the multiplex PCR reads; one entry per CDR3 protein. The profile covers fewer than 900,000 distinct CDR3 sequences, with about 17% appearing a single time and over 7.5% taken by the ten largest. This sequence was found in a man between 18 and 35 years old with Graves' hyperthyroidism. The sample consisted of blood.

The CDR3 region has the DNA TGTGCCTGGACGGTCCAAGCTGAAGCTTTCTTT. Translation: CAWTVQAEAFF. The chain is built from TRBV30 and TRBJ1-1; unclear D gene. The length of the CDR3 is 11 residues. V was trimmed by 4 bases and J by 6 bases, leaving 9 bases between them. Germline loops: CDR1 GTSNPN, CDR2 SVGIG (reference sequence).